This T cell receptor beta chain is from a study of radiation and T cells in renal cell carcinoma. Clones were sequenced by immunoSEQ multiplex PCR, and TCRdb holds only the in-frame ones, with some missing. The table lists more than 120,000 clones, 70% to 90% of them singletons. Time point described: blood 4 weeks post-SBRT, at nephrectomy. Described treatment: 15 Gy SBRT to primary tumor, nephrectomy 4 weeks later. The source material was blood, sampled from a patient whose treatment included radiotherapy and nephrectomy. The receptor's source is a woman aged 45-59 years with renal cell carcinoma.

CDR3 nucleotide sequence: TGTGCCAGAAGCTTCAGGGAATCGGACACTGAAGCTTTCTTT. Its protein is CARSFRESDTEAFF. This chain links TRBV19 with TRBJ1-1, with TRBD1 as a possible D gene (5 bases). The V and J ends lost 9 bases and 3 bases respectively, with 17 bases between them. CDR1 and CDR2 from the germline V gene are LNHDA and SQIVND (reference sequence). The CDR3 sequence is 14 residues long.